This TCR beta chain was recorded in a study of early T cells in non-severe SARS-CoV-2 infection. Study-level information: With bulk RNA from unsorted whole blood as input, sequencing yielded unpaired chains.

Germline CDR1 is MNHNY and CDR2 is SVGAGI (reference sequence). This CDR3 comprises 14 residues. V lost 2 bases and J 4 bases, leaving 10 bases between the germline ends. Unique molecular identifiers were added to individual cDNA molecules. From the 5' RACE reads, TCRdb called clonotypes with MiXCR, one entry per CDR3 protein. The table has more than 70,000 distinct CDR3 sequences, more than 9% seen once; the top ten hold 5% to 8%. By frequency in the sample, this clonotype is medium-sized (0.01 to 0.1%). The TCR originated in an adult who was a healthcare worker with PCR-confirmed SARS-CoV-2 infection or an uninfected control (not recorded which). The gene calls are TRBV6-6 and TRBJ2-3; D gene ambiguous. The sequencing sample was made of whole blood. The chain's CDR3 is CASSYGYASDTQYF. The CDR3 DNA reads TGTGCCAGCAGTTACGGTTACGCGTCAGATACGCAGTATTTT.